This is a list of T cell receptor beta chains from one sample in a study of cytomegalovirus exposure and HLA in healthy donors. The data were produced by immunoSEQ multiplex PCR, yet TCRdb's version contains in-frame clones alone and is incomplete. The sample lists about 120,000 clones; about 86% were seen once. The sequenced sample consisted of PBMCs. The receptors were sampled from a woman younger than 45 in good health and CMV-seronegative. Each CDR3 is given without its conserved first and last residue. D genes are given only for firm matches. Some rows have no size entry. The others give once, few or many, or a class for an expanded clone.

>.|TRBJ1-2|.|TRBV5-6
AGSLSDYGYT
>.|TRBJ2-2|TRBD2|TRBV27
ASRVAGGAGELF
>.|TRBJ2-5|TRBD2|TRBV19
ASSSGRALETQY
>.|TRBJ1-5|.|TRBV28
ASSLFGRRRHSNQPQH
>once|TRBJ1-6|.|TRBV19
ASTPGAGANSPLH
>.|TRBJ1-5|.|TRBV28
ASRKQGNQPQH
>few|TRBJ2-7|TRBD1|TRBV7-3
ASSDRTGKPYEQY
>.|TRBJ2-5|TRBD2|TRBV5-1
ASSPGASGRVLQETQY
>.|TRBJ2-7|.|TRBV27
ASSLRAPSYEQY
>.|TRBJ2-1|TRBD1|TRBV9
ASSQTGGGEQF
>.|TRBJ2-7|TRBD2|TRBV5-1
ASSLDGGSSYEQY
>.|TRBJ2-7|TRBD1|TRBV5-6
ASSSPLPDRGYSYEQY
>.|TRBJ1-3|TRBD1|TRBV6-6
ASSQPGQGNTIY
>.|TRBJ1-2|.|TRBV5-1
ASSEGDYGYT
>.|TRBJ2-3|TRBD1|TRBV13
ASSTRTGADTQY
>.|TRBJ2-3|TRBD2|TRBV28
ASSLSGLADHKDTQY
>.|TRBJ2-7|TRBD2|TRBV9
ASSVARGLAFSEQY
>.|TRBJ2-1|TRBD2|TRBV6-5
ASSYRTSGRMNEQF
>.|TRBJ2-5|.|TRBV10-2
ASSEVRGETQY
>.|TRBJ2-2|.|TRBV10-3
AISETQDRYTGELF
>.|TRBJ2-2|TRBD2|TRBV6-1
ASSVSGRRVGELF
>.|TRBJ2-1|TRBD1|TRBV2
ASLGGGYNEQF
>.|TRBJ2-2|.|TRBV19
ASTIGEGANTGELF
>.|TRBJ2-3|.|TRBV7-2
ASSLLGTDTQY
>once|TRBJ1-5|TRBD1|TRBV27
ASSLTGQGADQPQH
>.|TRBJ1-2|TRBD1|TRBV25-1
ASSDRDRAEGYT
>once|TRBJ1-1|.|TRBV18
ASSPRGRDTEAF
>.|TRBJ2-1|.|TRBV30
AWSTTTYNEQF
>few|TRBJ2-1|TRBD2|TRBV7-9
SSRHKLAGGPYNEQF
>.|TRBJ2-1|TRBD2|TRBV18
ASSPPGGREDNEQF
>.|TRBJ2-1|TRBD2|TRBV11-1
ASSSPLAASSYNEQF
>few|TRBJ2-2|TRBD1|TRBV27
ASTHTNPGTANNTGELF
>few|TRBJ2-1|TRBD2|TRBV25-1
ASSDMGGSPSEQF
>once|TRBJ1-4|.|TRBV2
ASSVQATNEKLF
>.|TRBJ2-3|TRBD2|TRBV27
ASGLGGWGQY
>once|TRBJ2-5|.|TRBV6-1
ASSKGRGQETQY
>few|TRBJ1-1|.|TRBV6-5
ASSLDSANTEAF
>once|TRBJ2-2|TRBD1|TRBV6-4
ASSGGQGVNTGELF
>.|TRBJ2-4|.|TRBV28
ASSRIAKNIQY
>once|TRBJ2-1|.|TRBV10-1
ASSEISYNEQF
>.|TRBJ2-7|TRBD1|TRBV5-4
ASVKGTGEVHEQY
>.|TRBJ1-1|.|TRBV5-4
ASSAGQVNTEAF